This T cell receptor (beta chain) was sequenced during a study of control samples from healthy donors and cancer patients. Trimming took 0 bases from V and 7 from J, leaving 12 bases between them. This CDR3 is 13 amino acids long. The germline gives CDR1 GTSNPN, CDR2 SVGIG (reference sequence). Using immunoSEQ multiplex PCR, the repertoire was profiled, and TCRdb retains in-frame clones only, with some absent. This sample has more than 120,000 clones; about nine tenths occur once, and the top ten carry approximately 2.9%. J is TRBJ1-1 and V is TRBV30; D possibly corresponds to TRBD1 (5 bases). The TCR comes from a man aged 30 to 45 in good health. Sequenced material: blood. Here the CDR3 reads CAWSVSGTGEAFF. DNA for the CDR3: TGTGCCTGGAGTGTATCCGGGACGGGTGAAGCTTTCTTT.